The source of this T cell receptor (beta chain) is a study of blood T cell repertoires in COVID-19. Study-wide context: Whether acute or convalescent, the COVID-19 samples came from the United States, Italy and Spain. PBMCs, B-cell-depleted T cells, or T cells were the source of the cDNA or gDNA that made up the material.

A single count supports this clone. Study processing details: Nucleated cell counts were estimated from reference gene primer amplification. Using immunoSEQ multiplex PCR, the repertoire was profiled, and TCRdb retains in-frame clones only, with some absent. V and J calls plus clone size are reproduced from that table; the DNA served to infer D and trimming. The table lists more than 90,000 clones, less than 80% of them singletons. Germline assignment: CDR1 MNHEY and CDR2 SMNVEV (reference sequence). The CDR3 is 17 amino acids. V lost 6 bases and J lost 0; bases outside the gene matches: 10. This rearrangement joins TRBV27 to TRBJ2-3, with 9 nucleotides matching TRBD1. This TCR came from a man aged 45-65 years with acute or convalescent COVID-19. The sample consisted of peripheral blood. The CDR3 DNA follows: TGTGCCAGCAGCTCTATGATCGGGACAGGGAGCACAGATACGCAGTATTTT. Protein: CASSSMIGTGSTDTQYF.